This entry lists 27 T cell receptor beta chains sequenced from one sample in a study of vaccination and CD4 T cells after COVID-19. CD4+ T cells that had been cultured provided DNA sequenced with the Oncomine TCR Beta short-read assay. TCRdb reprocessed the PCR reads with MiXCR, giving one entry per CDR3 protein. The repertoire has about 20,000 distinct CDR3 sequences, 50% to 70% of them found once; the top ten carry about 9.8%. As for treatment: roughly 11-day PBMC culture with coronavirus spike peptide pools or control peptides (ViraFEST assay). These receptors are not linked to any known antigen. The sequences come from CD4+ T cells from blood, cultured in vitro, collected after SARS-CoV-2 vaccination. The receptors were sampled from a human donor who had recovered from COVID-19.

J is TRBJ2-4 and V is TRBV7-2; 7 bases map to TRBD1. Trimming cost V 5 bases and J 9 bases; bases outside gene matches: 10. The CDR3 loop spans 14 amino acids. Germline CDR1 SGHTA, CDR2 FQGNSA. The CDR3 DNA follows: TGTGCCAGCAGCATCCGAAGGGACAGCCTCATTCAGTACTTC. Protein product: CASSIRRDSLIQYF.

The rearrangement joins TRBV11-2 to TRBJ1-2; the D is unclear. Looked up from germline, CDR1 is SGHAT and CDR2 is FQNNGV. The CDR3 totals 15 residues. V lost 0 bases to trimming and J lost 3 bases, with 11 bases between them. CDR3 sequence: CASSLDAGFDYGYTF. CDR3 bases: TGTGCCAGCAGCTTAGATGCTGGATTCGACTATGGCTACACCTTC.

This chain uses TRBV30 with TRBJ1-2, with 8 bases lining up with TRBD1. Germline V lookup: CDR1 GTSNPN, CDR2 SVGIG (reference sequence). The CDR3 consists of 12 residues. V lost 3 bases, J lost 7 bases, and 4 bases stayed unmatched. The CDR3 sequence is CAWSSGGSGYTF. The CDR3 coding sequence is TGTGCCTGGAGCTCAGGGGGCAGTGGCTACACCTTC. Using reference TRBV30 and TRBJ1-2 for the parts outside the CDR3, the full variable domain is SQTIHQWPATLVQPVGSPLSLECTVEGTSNPNLYWYRQAAGRGLQLLFYSVGIGQISSEVPQNLSASRPQDRQFILSSKKLLLSDSGFYLCAWSSGGSGYTFGSGTRLTVV.

The table lists this clonotype with a few counts. The CDR3 region is CASTGRRETAEAFF. The CDR3 nucleotides read TGTGCCAGCACCGGGCGGAGGGAAACTGCCGAAGCTTTCTTT. This rearrangement joins TRBV6-1 to TRBJ1-1; D remains unclear. The CDR3 consists of 14 residues. Germline assignment: CDR1 MNHNS and CDR2 SASEGT. Trimming left V 7 bases short and J 8 bases short, with 20 bases between.

The rearrangement joins TRBV19 to TRBJ1-5; D is uncertain. Trimming cost V 1 base and J 7 bases, with 11 bases left between them. The germline V gene encodes CDR1 LNHDA and CDR2 SQIVND (reference sequence). This CDR3 region has 14 residues. CDR3 nucleotide sequence: TGTGCCAGTAGTATAGCCGGCCCCCGCCAGCCCCAGCATTTT. It specifies CASSIAGPRQPQHF. Variable domain in full (rest from reference TRBV19 and TRBJ1-5): DGGITQSPKYLFRKEGQNVTLSCEQNLNHDAMYWYRQDPGQGLRLIYYSQIVNDFQKGDIAEGYSVSREKKESFPLTVTSAQKNPTAFYLCASSIAGPRQPQHFGDGTRLSIL.

This chain connects TRBV7-9 to TRBJ2-3; possible D gene TRBD2, 5 bases. The CDR3 consists of 17 residues. The germline V gene has CDR1 SEHNR and CDR2 FQNEAQ (reference sequence). V lost 5 bases and J 5 bases, leaving 23 bases between the germline ends. CDR3 nucleotides: TGTGCCAGCAGCCCTAACCTGCCCTGGACTGGGGAAGATACGCAGTATTTT. Amino acid sequence: CASSPNLPWTGEDTQYF. The complete variable domain, with remaining parts taken from reference TRBV7-9 and TRBJ2-3, reads DTGVSQNPRHKITKRGQNVTFRCDPISEHNRLYWYRQTLGQGPEFLTYFQNEAQLEKSRLLSDRFSAERPKGSFSTLEIQRTEQGDSAMYLCASSPNLPWTGEDTQYFGPGTRLTVL.

This clonotype was observed a handful of times. This chain joins TRBV6-2 or TRBV6-3 and TRBJ1-2; D gene unclear. The CDR3 is 15 amino acids. V lost 2 bases and J 5 bases, leaving 15 bases between the germline ends. CDR1 and CDR2 (germline): MNHEY, SVGEGT. The CDR3 reads CASSYTRTETYGYTF. The CDR3 DNA sequence: TGTGCCAGCAGTTACACAAGAACAGAGACGTATGGCTACACCTTC.

The chain uses TRBV6-1 and TRBJ1-2; tentatively, D is TRBD1 (5 bases). CDR1 and CDR2 (germline): MNHNS, SASEGT. This CDR3 has 15 amino acids. Deletions cut 0 bases from V and 0 bases from J, with 8 bases between. CDR3 region: CASSEAGPSNYGYTF. The CDR3 DNA reads TGTGCCAGCAGTGAAGCGGGACCTTCTAACTATGGCTACACCTTC.

This clonotype was detected a few times. This chain links TRBV6-2 or TRBV6-3 with TRBJ1-2; no firm D call. The length of the CDR3 is 14 residues. V was cut by 6 bases and J by 4 bases, with 15 bases left in between. Germline V gene lookup returns CDR1 MNHEY and CDR2 SVGEGT. CDR3 coding DNA: TGTGCCAGCAGCTCCGACGTCTGGGGCTATGGCTACACCTTC. This gives the protein CASSSDVWGYGYTF.

The chain is built from TRBV5-1 and TRBJ2-7, with TRBD1 matching 8 bases. CDR3 length: 15 residues. The V gene's germline CDR1 is SGHRS and CDR2 YFSETQ. V was clipped by 4 bases and J by 2 bases; unmatched bases: 8. The CDR3 nucleotides read TGCGCCAGCAGCACCGGGACAGGATCAACCTACGAGCAGTACTTC. This encodes CASSTGTGSTYEQYF.

This clonotype was observed once. Mismatch with germline at one junction end may stem from a read error. The J gene is TRBJ2-2, the V gene TRBV7-3, with unresolved D. CDR1 and CDR2 (germline): SGHTA, FQGTGA. The CDR3 is 14 amino acids. CDR3 sequence (DNA): TGTGCCAGCGGCTTAGGGCTAAACACCGGGGAGCTGTTTTTT. Its protein is CASGLGLNTGELFF.

This clonotype was observed a few times. The chain joins TRBV6-2 or TRBV6-3 to TRBJ1-5, with D possibly TRBD1 on 5 matching bases. V shed 4 bases and J shed 7 bases, with 14 bases lying between them. CDR3 size: 14 residues. The germline V gene encodes CDR1 MNHEY and CDR2 SVGEGT. CDR3 sequence reads: CASSLTAESQPQHF. CDR3 nucleotide sequence: TGTGCCAGCAGTTTGACAGCGGAATCGCAGCCCCAGCATTTT.

V is TRBV6-1 and J is TRBJ2-7; 7 nucleotides line up with TRBD1. V gave up 6 bases and J gave up 2 bases; unmatched junction bases: 7. CDR3 length equals 14 residues. Per germline, CDR1 MNHNS and CDR2 SASEGT. CDR3 nucleotide sequence: TGTGCCAGCAGAACGGGACAGCTGCCCTACGAGCAGTACTTC. Residues: CASRTGQLPYEQYF.

The chain uses TRBV5-1 and TRBJ2-1, with TRBD1 matching over 7 bases. The V and J ends lost 3 bases and 13 bases, in that order; junction bases with no gene match: 7. The CDR3 loop spans 12 amino acids. CDR1 and CDR2 (germline): SGHRS, YFSETQ. The CDR3 coding sequence is TGCGCCAGCAGCTCGACTTGGGACAGCCAGTTCTTC. It encodes CASSSTWDSQFF. Combining the CDR3 with reference TRBV5-1 and TRBJ2-1 gives the whole variable domain KAGVTQTPRYLIKTRGQQVTLSCSPISGHRSVSWYQQTPGQGLQFLFEYFSETQRNKGNFPGRFSGRQFSNSRSEMNVSTLELGDSALYLCASSSTWDSQFFGPGTRLTVL.

This clonotype was picked up one time. The chain carries TRBV20-1 and TRBJ2-1; 9 bases map to TRBD2. From germline, CDR1 is DFQATT and CDR2 SNEGSKA (reference sequence). V was pared by 6 bases and J by 5 bases, with 8 bases of the junction left unmatched. CDR3 size: 14 residues. As DNA, the CDR3 is TGCAGTGCCGCCGGGGGCGGGAGGGACAATGAGCAGTTCTTC. This codes for CSAAGGGRDNEQFF.

The chain joins TRBV27 to TRBJ1-3; D ambiguous. The germline V gene has CDR1 MNHEY and CDR2 SMNVEV (reference sequence). Trimming took 6 bases from V and 6 from J, leaving 18 bases between them. The CDR3 loop spans 15 amino acids. CDR3 DNA: TGTGCCAGCAGACTTACCCTCTCTGGCGCAAACACCATATATTTT. It yields the protein CASRLTLSGANTIYF.

J is TRBJ1-1 and V is TRBV27; D ambiguous. Germline V gives CDR1 MNHEY, CDR2 SMNVEV (reference sequence). Trimming left V 4 bases short and J 1 base short, with 13 bases between. The CDR3 runs to 15 residues. The CDR3 DNA reads TGTGCCAGCAGTTCCGCGGCAGCGCCGAACACTGAAGCTTTCTTT. Its protein is CASSSAAAPNTEAFF.

The chain carries TRBV20-1 and TRBJ1-2, with D unclear. This CDR3 is 12 amino acids long. V lost 5 bases to trimming and J lost 5 bases, with 12 bases between them. Germline CDR1 and CDR2: DFQATT and SNEGSKA (reference sequence). The CDR3 DNA reads as TGCAGTGCTGCCCTAGGGCTGTATGGCTACACCTTC. Protein product: CSAALGLYGYTF.

The V and J genes are TRBV2 and TRBJ1-5; TRBD1 is a possible D gene (6 bases). Trimming shortened V by 3 bases and J by 6 bases, and 15 bases separated the two germline ends. CDR3 length: 15 amino acids. From germline, CDR1 is SNHLY and CDR2 FYNNEI. In nucleotides, the CDR3 is TGTGCCAGCAGTGAGGAGACAGGAGGCGTTCAGCCCCAGCATTTT. Translating it yields CASSEETGGVQPQHF. The full variable domain, rest sourced from reference TRBV2 and TRBJ1-5, is EPEVTQTPSHQVTQMGQEVILRCVPISNHLYFYWYRQILGQKVEFLVSFYNNEISEKSEIFDDQFSVERPDGSNFTLKIRSTKLEDSAMYFCASSEETGGVQPQHFGDGTRLSIL.

This clonotype rates as medium-sized. The CDR3 here is CASGTGGETQYF. CDR3 DNA sequence: TGTGCCAGCGGTACAGGGGGCGAGACCCAGTACTTC. The chain joins TRBV7-2 to TRBJ2-5; 9 bases are shared with TRBD1. The J segment lost 5 bases and the V segment lost 8 bases, leaving 3 bases of the junction unmatched. The CDR3 spans 12 residues. Germline V CDR1 and CDR2: SGHTA, FQGNSA.

V usage is TRBV12-3 or TRBV12-4 and J usage is TRBJ1-1; a weak D match, TRBD1 (5 bases). The CDR3 is 15 amino acids. V dropped 3 bases and J dropped 0 bases, with 11 bases sitting between them. The CDR3 bases are TGTGCCAGCAGTTTTGTCGGCAGGGTGAACACTGAAGCTTTCTTT. This codes for CASSFVGRVNTEAFF.

The V gene is TRBV7-2, the J gene TRBJ1-2, with TRBD1 as a possible D gene (6 bases). The CDR3 sequence is 14 residues long. Per germline, CDR1 SGHTA and CDR2 FQGNSA. The V gene lost 5 bases and the J gene lost 4 bases, with 14 bases spanning the gap. The CDR3: CASSPLDRRYGYTF. Written as DNA, the CDR3 is TGTGCCAGCAGCCCTCTCGACAGGCGCTATGGCTACACCTTC.

This chain connects TRBV7-3 to TRBJ2-5; D gene uncertain. Looked up from germline, CDR1 is SGHTA and CDR2 is FQGTGA. CDR3 size: 13 residues. V lost 2 bases and J lost 5, with 9 bases in between. The CDR3 region is CASSLYSRETQYF. The CDR3 coding sequence is TGTGCCAGCAGCTTATATTCTCGGGAGACCCAGTACTTC. The full variable domain, with the rest looked up from reference TRBV7-3 and TRBJ2-5, is GAGVSQTPSNKVTEKGKYVELRCDPISGHTALYWYRQSLGQGPEFLIYFQGTGAADDSGLPNDRFFAVRPEGSVSTLKIQRTERGDSAVYLCASSLYSRETQYFGPGTRLLVL.

The V gene is TRBV6-4, the J gene TRBJ2-1; 12 bases align to TRBD2. This CDR3 region has 15 residues. V shed 4 bases, J shed 3 bases, and the junction held 1 base outside the gene matches. The germline CDR1 and CDR2 sequences are MRHNA and SNTAGT. DNA of the CDR3: TGTGCCAGCAGTGTACTAGCGGGGGGCTACAATGAGCAGTTCTTC. The encoded protein is CASSVLAGGYNEQFF.

The genes are TRBV6-1 and TRBJ1-2; TRBD1 is a possible D gene (6 bases). Germline V gene lookup returns CDR1 MNHNS and CDR2 SASEGT. This CDR3 has 15 amino acids. V lost 6 bases, J lost 4 bases, and 18 bases lay in between. The CDR3 region is CASRATGYGVYGYTF. CDR3 bases: TGTGCCAGCAGGGCCACAGGGTACGGCGTCTATGGCTACACCTTC.

As DNA, the CDR3 is TGTGCCAGCAGCAATCACAGGGGGCTTGGGTACGAGCAGTACTTC. Translated: CASSNHRGLGYEQYF. The V and J genes are TRBV21-1 and TRBJ2-7; the table names TRBD1, a call not compared with the DNA. TRBV21-1 represents a pseudogene. This CDR3 contains 15 residues.

The rearrangement uses TRBV20-1 and TRBJ2-7; possible D gene TRBD2, 6 bases. Trimming removed 5 bases at V and 4 bases at J, with 12 bases between. Per the germline V gene, CDR1 is DFQATT and CDR2 is SNEGSKA (reference sequence). The CDR3 length is 12 residues. The CDR3 region has the DNA TGCAGTGCTTCCGCGGGGAAGTACGAGCAGTACTTC. Protein product: CSASAGKYEQYF.